This TCR beta chain stems from a study of T cell repertoires in cytomegalovirus infection. Using its own MiXCR run on the reads, TCRdb lists one record per CDR3 protein. This sample has 350,000 to 500,000 distinct CDR3 sequences, with roughly 30% found just once. As to this clonotype: Its target is unknown.

Deletions cut 0 bases from V and 2 bases from J, with 5 bases between. This CDR3 region has 13 residues. Per germline, CDR1 ENHRY and CDR2 SYGVKD. Study conclusions and caveats: The study identified carriers of CMV plus the relevant HLA from cumulative public TCR beta family frequency.

This sequence was found in a human donor in good health (CMV status not recorded). Some clones in this sample may be carry-over from other donors' samples. The J gene is TRBJ2-7, the V gene TRBV10-3; D gene uncertain. Sequencing was carried out using PBMCs. The CDR3 reads CAISESGPYEQYF. In DNA, the CDR3 is TGTGCCATCAGTGAGTCGGGCCCCTACGAGCAGTACTTC.